These 21 T cell receptor beta chains originate from one sample sequenced in a study of human T cells and chemical hapten exposure. In TCRdb, the RACE reads were re-called with MiXCR into one record per CDR3 protein. Here the sample spans some 300,000 distinct CDR3 sequences, roughly 6% being singletons. Time point specified: pre-sensitization, week 0. Noted treatment: therapeutic diphenylcyclopropenone sensitization with weekly scalp DPC. The source was whole blood, collected in connection with sensitization to the hapten diphenylcyclopropenone (DPC). Source of these receptors: a woman between 18 and 29 years old with alopecia areata. Some clones in this sample may be carry-over from other donors' samples.

This clonotype was observed many times. CDR3 loop: CSTRGLAGGPTDTQYF. CDR3 nucleotides: TGCAGCACGCGAGGACTCGCAGGGGGTCCCACAGATACGCAGTATTTT. The V and J genes are TRBV29-1 and TRBJ2-3; 7 positions agree with TRBD1. After removal of 8 bases from V and 2 bases from J, the junction contained 16 bases not matched to a gene. The CDR3 has 16 residues. CDR1 is SQVTM, CDR2 ANQGSEA, per germline.

This clonotype has more than one count but fewer than ten. The V gene is TRBV11-2, the J gene TRBJ1-2, with a possible D match to TRBD1 (6 bases). Trimming shortened V by 5 bases and J by 5 bases, and 15 bases separated the two germline ends. CDR1 SGHAT and CDR2 FQNNGV come from the germline V gene. The CDR3 contains 14 residues. In DNA form, the CDR3 reads TGTGCCAGCAGCCTGAGGACAGCGGAATATGGCTACACCTTC. Protein product: CASSLRTAEYGYTF.

This clonotype was detected ten times or more. The CDR3 nucleotides are TGCAGTGCTAGAGATACAAGTAGCTCCTACGAGCAGTACTTC. Protein sequence: CSARDTSSSYEQYF. V gene TRBV20-1 combines with J gene TRBJ2-7; no definite D call. The CDR3 is 14 amino acids. Trimming removed 0 bases from V and 0 bases from J, with 9 bases in between. Germline assignment: CDR1 DFQATT and CDR2 SNEGSKA (reference sequence).

V usage is TRBV27 and J usage is TRBJ1-1, with no clear D. The CDR3 is made up of 13 amino acids. The V gene's germline CDR1 is MNHEY and CDR2 SMNVEV (reference sequence). Trimming took 6 bases from V and 1 from J, leaving 9 bases between them. The CDR3 loop is CASRPRSNTEAFF. In DNA form, the CDR3 reads TGTGCCAGCAGGCCGAGATCGAACACTGAAGCTTTCTTT.

In its sample, this clonotype was seen many times. The chain recombines TRBV6-4 with TRBJ2-3; D is undetermined. Trimming removed 2 bases from V and 5 bases from J, with 11 bases in between. The CDR3 length is 14 residues. Germline CDR1 reads MRHNA; CDR2 reads SNTAGT. The CDR3 region has the DNA TGTGCCAGCAGTGACCCGCTGACCGGAGATACGCAGTATTTT. Translating gives CASSDPLTGDTQYF.

The table lists this clonotype with a few counts. The rearrangement uses TRBV20-1 and TRBJ1-5, with no clear D. V lost 3 bases and J lost 7, with 10 bases in between. The CDR3 has 12 amino acids. In germline, CDR1 is DFQATT, CDR2 SNEGSKA (reference sequence). CDR3 sequence reads: CSASPGDQPQHF. Here the CDR3 DNA reads TGCAGTGCTAGTCCGGGAGACCAGCCCCAGCATTTT.

This clonotype was observed at least ten times. J is TRBJ1-5 and V is TRBV7-2; D is unresolved. The CDR3 extends over 13 amino acids. The V gene lost 0 bases and the J gene lost 3 bases, with 3 bases spanning the gap. Germline lookup yields CDR1 SGHTA and CDR2 FQGNSA. The CDR3 DNA follows: TGTGCCAGCAGCTTAGCCTACAATCAGCCCCAGCATTTT. Its translation is CASSLAYNQPQHF.

The CDR3 DNA is TGTGCCAGCAGTTACTCGAAGGGGGCGTCCTACGAGCAGTACTTC. It translates to CASSYSKGASYEQYF. The chain recombines TRBV6-6 with TRBJ2-7; 7 nucleotides line up with TRBD1. With V trimmed by 0 bases and J by 1 base, 3 bases remained unmatched. The CDR3 covers 15 residues. CDR1 is MNHNY and CDR2 is SVGAGI in the germline V gene (reference sequence).

This clonotype was found many times. The rearrangement uses TRBV7-2 and TRBJ2-7; the D is unclear. V was cut by 5 bases and J by 6 bases, with 14 bases left in between. The CDR3 totals 13 residues. Germline CDR1 is SGHTA and CDR2 is FQGNSA. CDR3: CASSTPGRPEQYF. CDR3 nucleotide sequence: TGTGCCAGCAGCACCCCCGGCAGGCCCGAGCAGTACTTC.

This clonotype came up many times. The chain has TRBV6-5 and TRBJ2-5; 8 nucleotides align to TRBD1. Germline V gene sequence: CDR1 MNHEY, CDR2 SVGAGI. Trimming cost V 8 bases and J 0 bases; bases outside gene matches: 2. The CDR3 length is 13 residues. The CDR3 loop is CASHRGNQETQYF. DNA of the CDR3: TGTGCCAGCCACAGGGGGAACCAAGAGACCCAGTACTTC.

This clonotype was recorded many times. The gene calls are TRBV29-1 and TRBJ2-1, with D perhaps TRBD1 or TRBD2 (5 bases each). From germline, CDR1 is SQVTM and CDR2 ANQGSEA. This CDR3 has 11 residues. V shed 4 bases and J shed 4 bases, with 5 bases lying between them. The CDR3 sequence is CSVGGYNEQFF. The CDR3 nucleotides read TGCAGCGTTGGGGGGTACAATGAGCAGTTCTTC.

The sample holds a few counts of this clonotype. V gene TRBV9 combines with J gene TRBJ1-6; D ambiguous. This CDR3 is 14 amino acids long. CDR1 and CDR2 (germline): SGDLS, YYNGEE. V gave up 2 bases and J gave up 8 bases, with 11 bases separating them. The CDR3 sequence: CASSVRTSDSPLHF. DNA of the CDR3: TGTGCCAGCAGCGTGCGGACTTCTGATTCACCCCTCCACTTT.

This clonotype showed up just a few times. The rearrangement joins TRBV7-9 to TRBJ1-6; no firm D call. The CDR3 loop spans 16 amino acids. Deletions cut 1 base from V and 2 bases from J, with 9 bases between. Germline lookup yields CDR1 SEHNR and CDR2 FQNEAQ (reference sequence). CDR3 region: CASSLVFGAYNSPLHF. The CDR3, as DNA: TGTGCCAGCAGCTTAGTTTTCGGGGCCTATAATTCACCCCTCCACTTT.

This clonotype was seen repeatedly, ten times or more. The genes are TRBV12-3 or TRBV12-4 and TRBJ2-1; D gene unclear. This CDR3 comprises 14 residues. V lost 1 base, J lost 8 bases, and 12 bases lay in between. CDR3 bases: TGTGCCAGCAGTTTAGTGGCGTTCGGAGATGAGCAGTTCTTC. Its translation is CASSLVAFGDEQFF.

The chain carries TRBV5-1 and TRBJ2-3; a weak D match, TRBD1 (5 bases). Trimming cost V 5 bases and J 6 bases, with 16 bases left between them. The CDR3 consists of 14 residues. Germline loops: CDR1 SGHRS, CDR2 YFSETQ. The CDR3 DNA sequence: TGCGCCAGCAGTCAACCGGACATGGCGGATACGCAGTATTTT. This codes for CASSQPDMADTQYF.

J is TRBJ1-4 and V is TRBV4-3; the D gene is possibly TRBD1 (5 bases). In germline, CDR1 is LGHNA, CDR2 YSLEER. Trimming removed 0 bases at V and 8 bases at J, with 16 bases between. There are 16 residues in the CDR3. CDR3 bases: TGCGCCAGCAGCCAAGATGGCGCGGGAGGGGCCGAAAAACTGTTTTTT. As protein: CASSQDGAGGAEKLFF.

The gene calls are TRBV18 and TRBJ1-3, with D uncertain. CDR3 size: 16 residues. Germline CDR1 and CDR2: KGHSH and LQKENI. The V end lost 3 bases, the J end lost 0 bases, and 12 bases lay between the germline ends. The CDR3 DNA reads TGTGCCAGCTCACCGGTTGGAAGGACCTCTGGAAACACCATATATTTT. Translation gives CASSPVGRTSGNTIYF.

This clonotype was counted at least ten times. The chain uses TRBV4-3 and TRBJ2-3; D call uncertain. The CDR3 loop spans 13 amino acids. CDR1 and CDR2 (germline): LGHNA, YSLEER. V was cut by 1 base and J by 1 base, with 3 bases left in between. In nucleotides, the CDR3 is TGCGCCAGCAGCCAAGGGCGCACAGATACGCAGTATTTT. Translated: CASSQGRTDTQYF.

This clonotype was counted between two and nine times. This chain joins TRBV5-1 and TRBJ1-4; 8 bases are a match to TRBD1. J gave up 4 bases and V 0 bases, and 5 bases lay outside the gene matches. This CDR3 comprises 16 residues. CDR1 and CDR2 (germline): SGHRS, YFSETQ. CDR3 sequence reads: CASSLAGTGVNEKLFF. CDR3 in DNA: TGCGCCAGCAGCTTGGCCGGGACAGGAGTTAATGAAAAACTGTTTTTT.

This clonotype appeared many times. The genes are TRBV7-2 and TRBJ1-4; 10 bases align to TRBD1. The CDR3 is 14 residues long. With V trimmed by 4 bases and J by 8 bases, 4 bases remained unmatched. From germline, CDR1 is SGHTA and CDR2 FQGNSA. Here the CDR3 reads CASSSRDRGEKLFF. The DNA for the CDR3 is TGTGCCAGCAGCTCCCGGGACAGGGGCGAAAAACTGTTTTTT.

This chain links TRBV24-1 with TRBJ1-5, with a tentative D call TRBD1 (6 bases). The CDR3 extends over 13 amino acids. Germline V gene data show CDR1 as KGHDR and CDR2 as SFDVKD. Deletions cut 6 bases from V and 6 bases from J, with 11 bases between. The CDR3: CATSPGVSQPQHF. For the CDR3, the DNA is TGTGCCACCAGTCCAGGGGTAAGTCAGCCCCAGCATTTT.